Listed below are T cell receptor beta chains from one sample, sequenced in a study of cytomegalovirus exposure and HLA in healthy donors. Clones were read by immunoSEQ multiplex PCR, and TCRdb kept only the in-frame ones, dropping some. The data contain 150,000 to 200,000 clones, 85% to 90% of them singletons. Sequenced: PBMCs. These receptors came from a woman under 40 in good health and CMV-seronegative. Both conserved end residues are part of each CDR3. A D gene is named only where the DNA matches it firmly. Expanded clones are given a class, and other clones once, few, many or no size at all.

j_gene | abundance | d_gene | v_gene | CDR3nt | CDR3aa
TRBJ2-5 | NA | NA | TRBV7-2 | TGTGCCAGCAGCTTAGACGTGACCCCGGAGACCCAGTACTTC | CASSLDVTPETQYF
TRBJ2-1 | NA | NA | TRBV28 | TGTGCCAGCAGTTTTGGGAATGGCAATGAGCAGTTCTTC | CASSFGNGNEQFF
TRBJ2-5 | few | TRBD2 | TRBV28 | TGTGCCAGCAGTTTGAGACTAGCGGAAGAGACCCAGTACTTC | CASSLRLAEETQYF
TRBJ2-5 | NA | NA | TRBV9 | TGTGCCAGCAGCCAACCGGGGGAAGAGACCCAGTACTTC | CASSQPGEETQYF
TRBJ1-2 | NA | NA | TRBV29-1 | TGCAGCGCCACAGACACCCTGCTTGAATACACCTTC | CSATDTLLEYTF
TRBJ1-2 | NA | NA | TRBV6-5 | TGTGCCAGCAGCCCATTTTGGAACTCGCGATATGGCTACACCTTC | CASSPFWNSRYGYTF
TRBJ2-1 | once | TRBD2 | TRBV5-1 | TGCGCCAGCAGCTTGGGGCCACGGCGGGGGTATGAGCAGTTCTTC | CASSLGPRRGYEQFF
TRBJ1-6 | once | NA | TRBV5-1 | TGCGCCAGCAGCTTGGCCTCGGCGGGGGTGAGCTCACCCCTCCACTTT | CASSLASAGVSSPLHF
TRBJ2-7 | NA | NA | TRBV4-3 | TGCGCCAGCAGCCAAGAGACCGGCTACGAGCAGTACTTC | CASSQETGYEQYF
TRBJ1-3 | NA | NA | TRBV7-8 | TGTGCCAGCAGCTCAATGGCGGCGGGTGGGACGGGAAACACCATATATTTT | CASSSMAAGGTGNTIYF
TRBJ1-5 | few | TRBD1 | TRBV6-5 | TGTGCCAGCAGTCGGACAGGCGATCAGCCCCAGCATTTT | CASSRTGDQPQHF
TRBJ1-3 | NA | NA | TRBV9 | TGTGCCAGCAGCGTAGAAGGGGGGGCAGGAAACACCATATATTTT | CASSVEGGAGNTIYF
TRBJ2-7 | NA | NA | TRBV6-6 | TGTGCCACTTCGACTTCCAGGGAGCAGTACTTC | CATSTSREQYF
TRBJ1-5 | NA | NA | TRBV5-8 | TGTGCCAGCAGCTTGATACCAAACCAGCCCCAGCATTTT | CASSLIPNQPQHF
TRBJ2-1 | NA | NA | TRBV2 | TGTGCCAGCGCGGGTGGTAGAAACTCCTACAATGAGCAGTTCTTC | CASAGGRNSYNEQFF
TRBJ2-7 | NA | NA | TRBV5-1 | TGCGCCAGCAGTTCCGTCGGGGGTCAGAGCTCCTACGAGCAGTACTTC | CASSSVGGQSSYEQYF
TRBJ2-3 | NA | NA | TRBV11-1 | TGTGCCAGCAGCTTAGCGCGACGGGTAGCAGATACGCAGTATTTT | CASSLARRVADTQYF
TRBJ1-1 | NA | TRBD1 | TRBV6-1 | TGTGCCAGCAGTGAATTTCCGGACAGGGTAAGAACTGAAGCTTTCTTT | CASSEFPDRVRTEAFF
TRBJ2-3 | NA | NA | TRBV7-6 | TGTGCCAGCAGCTTAGGGGCGGGTGCGCCAGATACGCAGTATTTT | CASSLGAGAPDTQYF
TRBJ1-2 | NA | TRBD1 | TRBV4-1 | TGCGCCAGCACAAGACAGGGCTCCATTAACTATGGCTACACCTTC | CASTRQGSINYGYTF
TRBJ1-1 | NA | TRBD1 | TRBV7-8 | TGTGCCAGCAGCAAAGGGACAGGGAGGTACACTGAAGCTTTCTTT | CASSKGTGRYTEAFF
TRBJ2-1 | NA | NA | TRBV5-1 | TGCGCCAGCAGACCCGGGAGCTCCTACAATGAGCAGTTCTTC | CASRPGSSYNEQFF
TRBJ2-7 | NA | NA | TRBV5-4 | TGTGCCAGCAGCTTGGTTCAGCGGACTAACGAGCAGTACTTC | CASSLVQRTNEQYF
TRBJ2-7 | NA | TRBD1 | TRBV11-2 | TGTGCCAGCGGAGCCGGGACAGGGGTCTACGAGCAGTACTTC | CASGAGTGVYEQYF
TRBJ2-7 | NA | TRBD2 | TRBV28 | TGTGCCAGCAGTTCGGCTAGCGGGAGCAACTCCTACGAGCAGTACTTC | CASSSASGSNSYEQYF
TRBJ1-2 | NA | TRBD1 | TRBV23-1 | TGCGCCAGCAGTCCCCCGGGACAGTACTATGGCTACACCTTC | CASSPPGQYYGYTF
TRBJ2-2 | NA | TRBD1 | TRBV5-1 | TGCGCCAGCAGCTTGGGGAGACAGGGGGCCACCGGGGAGCTGTTTTTT | CASSLGRQGATGELFF
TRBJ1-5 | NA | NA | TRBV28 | TGTGCCAGCAGTTTATGGGCAGCTTATAGCAATCAGCCCCAGCATTTT | CASSLWAAYSNQPQHF
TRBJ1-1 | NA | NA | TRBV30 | TGTGCCTGGAGTGTTTTCAGTAACACTGAAGCTTTCTTT | CAWSVFSNTEAFF
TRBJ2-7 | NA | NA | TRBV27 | TGTGCCAGCAGTTTAGCGGCCGGGACAACCTTGGGGTACGAGCAGTACTTC | CASSLAAGTTLGYEQYF
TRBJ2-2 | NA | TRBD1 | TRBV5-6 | TGTGCCAGCAGCTGGACAGGGGTCCACGGGGAGCTGTTTTTT | CASSWTGVHGELFF
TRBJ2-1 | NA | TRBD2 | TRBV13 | TGTGCCAGCAGCTTGGGCGGGAGGCGGGAGGGGAGATCCTACAATGAGCAGTTCTTC | CASSLGGRREGRSYNEQFF
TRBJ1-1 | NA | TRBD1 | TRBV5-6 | TGTGCCAGCAGCTTGTTAACAGGGGAGATGAACACTGAAGCTTTCTTT | CASSLLTGEMNTEAFF
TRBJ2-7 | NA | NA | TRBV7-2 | TGTGCCAGCAGGTTAGGGGGGACCGCCCACGAGCAGTACTTC | CASRLGGTAHEQYF
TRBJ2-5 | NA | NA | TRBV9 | TGTGCCAGCAGCAAAAGAGGCTCACAAGAGACCCAGTACTTC | CASSKRGSQETQYF
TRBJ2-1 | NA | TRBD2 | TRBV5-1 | TGCGCCAGCAGCACCGAGCGGGGATCCTACAATGAGCAGTTCTTC | CASSTERGSYNEQFF
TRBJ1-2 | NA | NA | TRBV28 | TGTGCCAGCAGTTTACGATTCTATGGCTACACCTTC | CASSLRFYGYTF
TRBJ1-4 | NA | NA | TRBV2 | TGTGCCAGCAGTGCGGGGTTCAGGACCGTTCGCGAAAAACTGTTTTTT | CASSAGFRTVREKLFF
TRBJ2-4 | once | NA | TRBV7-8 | TGTGCCAGCAGCCCGCTGGGAAACATTCAGTACTTC | CASSPLGNIQYF
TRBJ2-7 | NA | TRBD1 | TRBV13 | TGTGCCAGCAGCTTAAGGGGGACAGGGAACTCCTACGAGCAGTACTTC | CASSLRGTGNSYEQYF
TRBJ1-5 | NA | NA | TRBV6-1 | TGTGCCAGCAGTGAACAGTATAGCAATCAGCCCCAGCATTTT | CASSEQYSNQPQHF
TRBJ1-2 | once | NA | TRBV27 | TGTGCCAGCAGTTTATCAGGAGGCGGAGCGGGTGGCTACACCTTC | CASSLSGGGAGGYTF
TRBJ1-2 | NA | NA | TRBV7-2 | TGTGCCAGCAGCCCCGACTCCAGCGCTAACTATGGCTACACCTTC | CASSPDSSANYGYTF
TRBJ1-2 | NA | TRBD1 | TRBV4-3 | TGCGCCAGCAGCCAGACGCCAGGTACAGGGGACTATGGCTACACCTTC | CASSQTPGTGDYGYTF
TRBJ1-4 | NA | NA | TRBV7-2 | TGTGCCAGCAGATCCTCGGGACTAGGGGAAAAACTGTTTTTT | CASRSSGLGEKLFF
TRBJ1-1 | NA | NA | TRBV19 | TGTGCCAGTAGTATCCTGGCAGGGAGGCGGAACACTGAAGCTTTCTTT | CASSILAGRRNTEAFF
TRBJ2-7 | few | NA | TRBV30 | TGTGCCTGGAGTGTTGCCTCCTACGAGCAGTACTTC | CAWSVASYEQYF
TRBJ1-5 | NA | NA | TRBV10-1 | TGCGCCAGCAGTGCTCTGGTCAGCAATCAGCCCCAGCATTTT | CASSALVSNQPQHF
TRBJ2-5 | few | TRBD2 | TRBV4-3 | TGCGCCAGCAGCCAAGCCGCTACTAGCGGGTGGCAAGAGACCCAGTACTTC | CASSQAATSGWQETQYF
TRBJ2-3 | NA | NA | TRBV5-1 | TGCGCCAGCAGCTTGGTTGGGAAAGATACGCAGTATTTT | CASSLVGKDTQYF
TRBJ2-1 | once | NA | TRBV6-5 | TGTGCCAGCAGCGGGGGACTTGACTACAATGAGCAGTTCTTC | CASSGGLDYNEQFF
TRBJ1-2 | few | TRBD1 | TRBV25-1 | TGTGCCAGCAGTTTATACCCGACAGGGGGCTACACCTTC | CASSLYPTGGYTF
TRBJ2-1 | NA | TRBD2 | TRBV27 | TGTGCCAGCAGTTTAGCGGGGGAGGCCTACAATGAGCAGTTCTTC | CASSLAGEAYNEQFF
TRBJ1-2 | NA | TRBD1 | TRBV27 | TGTGCCAGCAGGACTCCCGGGACAGGGCCTAACTATGGCTACACCTTC | CASRTPGTGPNYGYTF
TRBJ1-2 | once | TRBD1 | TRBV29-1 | TGCAGCGGCGGACAGGGGGCGCGTGGCTACACCTTC | CSGGQGARGYTF